This TCR beta chain is from a study of cytomegalovirus exposure and HLA in healthy donors. This clone has only a few counts. The primer mix had 60 Vbeta and 13 Jbeta primers. The repertoire was sequenced with immunoSEQ multiplex PCR; TCRdb's copy has only in-frame clones and lacks some. Of 79,000 or so clones in the sample, around 79% were seen once. Per germline, CDR1 SGHRS and CDR2 YFSETQ. With 2 bases removed from V and 1 base from J, the gap between germline ends came to 9 bases. The CDR3 contains 14 residues. The rearrangement links TRBV5-1 to TRBJ1-1; D unresolved. Specimen: PBMCs. The receptor's source is a woman aged 40-49 years in good health and CMV-seropositive. DNA of the CDR3: TGCGCCAGCAGCTTTTTGAGTGAGAACACTGAAGCTTTCTTT. It is translated as CASSFLSENTEAFF.